A selection of T cell receptor beta chains follows, all from one sample in a study of T cells in tuberculosis. Using immunoSEQ multiplex PCR, the repertoire was profiled, and TCRdb retains in-frame clones only, with some absent. Of over 25,000 clones listed, about 95% are singletons. Sequenced material: PBMCs. All receptors derive from a donor aged 10 to 29 with latent tuberculosis or without tuberculosis infection. CDR3s include the opening cysteine and the closing phenylalanine or tryptophan. The order of the fields is J gene, V gene, D gene, CDR3 protein, CDR3 DNA. The D gene is left open where the match is weak.

J: TRBJ2-1
V: TRBV7-8
D: TRBD2
CDR3: CASSENPSGGYNEQFF
DNA: TGTGCCAGCAGCGAAAACCCTAGCGGGGGGTACAATGAGCAGTTCTTC

J: TRBJ2-7
V: TRBV21-1
D: -
CDR3: CASSKAHRPYEQYF
DNA: TGTGCCAGCAGCAAAGCGCACAGGCCCTACGAGCAGTACTTC

J: TRBJ1-1
V: TRBV5-1
D: -
CDR3: CASSLDEIREAFF
DNA: TGCGCCAGCAGCTTGGACGAGATTAGAGAAGCTTTCTTT

J: TRBJ2-1
V: TRBV6-5
D: -
CDR3: CASSYLDGNEQFF
DNA: TGTGCCAGCAGTTACCTAGATGGTAATGAGCAGTTCTTC

J: TRBJ2-7
V: TRBV7-8
D: TRBD1
CDR3: CASSFRTGVHEQYF
DNA: TGTGCCAGCAGCTTTAGGACAGGGGTCCACGAGCAGTACTTC

J: TRBJ1-3
V: TRBV9
D: -
CDR3: CASSDKGTPGNTIYF
DNA: TGTGCCAGCAGCGATAAGGGGACACCGGGAAACACCATATATTTT

J: TRBJ1-4
V: TRBV19
D: -
CDR3: CASSIAQATNEKLFF
DNA: TGTGCCAGTAGTATAGCACAGGCAACTAATGAAAAACTGTTTTTT

J: TRBJ2-1
V: TRBV7-2
D: TRBD2
CDR3: CASTRLAASYNEQFF
DNA: TGTGCCAGCACCAGACTAGCGGCCTCCTACAATGAGCAGTTCTTC

J: TRBJ1-2
V: TRBV5-1
D: TRBD1
CDR3: CASSSNTGTGGIGYTF
DNA: TGCGCCAGCAGCTCAAATACCGGGACAGGGGGCATTGGCTACACCTTC

J: TRBJ2-3
V: TRBV18
D: -
CDR3: CASSPRVLENTDTQYF
DNA: TGTGCCAGCTCACCACGGGTATTGGAGAACACAGATACGCAGTATTTT